The sequence of this T cell receptor (beta chain) was determined in a study of T cell clusters in autoimmune cytopenias. TRB was amplified from approximately 250 ng of peripheral blood genomic DNA per sample. In terms of frequency, this clonotype is medium-sized. Its antigen is undetermined. Study-level results: Active autoimmune hepatitis patients had almost three-fold fewer exclusive TRB clusters than healthy donors.

The CDR3 sequence is 14 residues long. CDR1 MNHEY and CDR2 SVGAGI come from the germline V gene. TRB was amplified by touch-down multiplex PCR, primer pools A and B combined. TCRdb reanalyzed the multiplex PCR reads and collapses them to one entry per CDR3 protein, without DNA. This sample's table has 8,000 to 8,500 distinct CDR3 sequences. Specimen: peripheral blood. V and J are TRBV6-5 and TRBJ2-7; the TRBD1 assignment by TCRdb is unverifiable without DNA. The origin of this receptor is a human donor with an autoimmune cytopenia or autoimmune hepatitis (not recorded which). The chain's CDR3 is CASSYLAGGNEQYF.